These 15 T cell receptor beta chains were all obtained from the same sample, sequenced in a study of T cells after yellow fever vaccination. Each CDR3 protein is one row after TCRdb ran MiXCR on the 5' RACE reads. The data show over 300,000 distinct CDR3 sequences, 3.6% seen once. The source was PBMCs, collected on the day of the yellow fever booster vaccination. These receptors came from a man aged 18 to 35 who received the YFV17D yellow fever vaccine.

The rearrangement uses TRBV20-1 and TRBJ2-3; D call uncertain. V was trimmed by 3 bases and J by 0 bases, leaving 7 bases between them. The CDR3 covers 13 residues. Germline V CDR1 and CDR2: DFQATT, SNEGSKA (reference sequence). The CDR3 region is CSASRSSTDTQYF. The CDR3 DNA reads TGCAGTGCTAGTCGCAGTAGCACAGATACGCAGTATTTT.

This clonotype was picked up many times. In DNA form, the CDR3 reads TGTGCCAGCTCACCAAGCCCCGGGGAGACCCAGTACTTC. Protein sequence: CASSPSPGETQYF. The chain links TRBV18 to TRBJ2-5; D unclear. This CDR3 region has 13 residues. Trimming cost V 2 bases and J 5 bases, with 9 bases left between them. From germline, CDR1 is KGHSH and CDR2 LQKENI.

There are many counts of this clonotype. V gene TRBV15 combines with J gene TRBJ2-1; TRBD1 might be the D (6 bases). The germline V gene has CDR1 LNHNV and CDR2 YYDKDF (reference sequence). Trimming shortened V by 6 bases and J by 4 bases, and 10 bases separated the two germline ends. The CDR3 runs to 13 residues. The CDR3 coding sequence is TGTGCCACCAGTGGCGGACAGTACAATGAGCAGTTCTTC. This gives the protein CATSGGQYNEQFF. Looking up the rest from reference TRBV15 and TRBJ2-1 gives the full variable domain: DAMVIQNPRYQVTQFGKPVTLSCSQTLNHNVMYWYQQKSSQAPKLLFHYYDKDFNNEADTPDNFQSRRPNTSFCFLDIRSPGLGDTAMYLCATSGGQYNEQFFGPGTRLTVL.

J is TRBJ1-1 and V is TRBV11-2, with D possibly being TRBD1 (6 bases). The CDR3 contains 15 residues. V was trimmed by 5 bases and J by 2 bases, leaving 15 bases between them. Germline assignment: CDR1 SGHAT and CDR2 FQNNGV. CDR3 sequence: CASSNPGVDNTEAFF. DNA of the CDR3: TGTGCCAGCAGCAACCCAGGGGTTGACAACACTGAAGCTTTCTTT.

In its sample, this clonotype was seen many times. The chain has TRBV6-2 or TRBV6-3 and TRBJ2-5, with TRBD2 as a possible D gene (6 bases). V was cut by 3 bases and J by 5 bases, with 16 bases left in between. Per germline, CDR1 MNHEY and CDR2 SVGEGT. This CDR3 is 15 amino acids long. Here the CDR3 reads CASSYKGTPQETQYF. The CDR3 coding sequence is TGTGCCAGCAGTTATAAAGGGACTCCTCAGGAGACCCAGTACTTC.

V is TRBV18 and J is TRBJ1-3; D unresolved. Germline CDR1 and CDR2: KGHSH and LQKENI. V was pared by 3 bases and J by 2 bases, with 11 bases between. This CDR3 region has 15 residues. CDR3 nucleotides: TGTGCCAGCTCACCTGGCGTTATGCCTGGAAACACCATATATTTT. Translated: CASSPGVMPGNTIYF. Using reference TRBV18 and TRBJ1-3 for the parts outside the CDR3, the full variable domain is NAGVMQNPRHLVRRRGQEARLRCSPMKGHSHVYWYRQLPEEGLKFMVYLQKENIIDESGMPKERFSAEFPKEGPSILRIQQVVRGDSAAYFCASSPGVMPGNTIYFGEGSWLTVV.

This clonotype has a count of ten or more. This chain connects TRBV20-1 to TRBJ1-2; D unclear. The CDR3 is 13 residues long. Between the trimmed V and J ends, which lost 3 bases and 4 bases, there was a span of 12 bases. Germline V gene data show CDR1 as DFQATT and CDR2 as SNEGSKA (reference sequence). As DNA, the CDR3 is TGCAGTGCTAGCGCAGCCTCTAGCTATGGCTACACCTTC. This sequence encodes CSASAASSYGYTF.

The gene calls are TRBV6-5 and TRBJ2-7; 7 nucleotides match TRBD1. This CDR3 is 15 amino acids long. Unmatched junction bases numbered 12, after V lost 8 bases and J lost 2 bases. CDR1 is MNHEY, CDR2 SVGAGI, per germline. The CDR3 reads CASLKTGINPYEQYV. Here the CDR3 DNA reads TGTGCCAGCCTAAAGACAGGGATTAACCCCTACGAGCAGTACGTC.

V is TRBV4-1 and J is TRBJ2-5; 8 bases fit TRBD2. Trimming cost V 0 bases and J 5 bases; bases outside gene matches: 5. CDR1 and CDR2 (germline): MGHRA, YSYEKL. This CDR3 contains 15 residues. For the CDR3, the DNA is TGCGCCAGCAGCCAAGAGCGGGGGGCCATTGAGACCCAGTACTTC. Protein: CASSQERGAIETQYF.

This clonotype has a count of ten or more. This chain connects TRBV7-9 to TRBJ2-3; 12 positions match TRBD2. Germline V gene sequence: CDR1 SEHNR, CDR2 FQNEAQ (reference sequence). V was pared by 5 bases and J by 2 bases, with 5 bases of the junction left unmatched. The CDR3 covers 16 residues. The CDR3 spells CASSPRLAGDTDTQYF. The CDR3 DNA follows: TGTGCCAGCAGCCCGAGACTAGCGGGGGACACAGATACGCAGTATTTT.

This clonotype was detected many times. The genes are TRBV7-2 and TRBJ1-4; D gene unclear. The V gene's germline CDR1 is SGHTA and CDR2 FQGNSA. V was clipped by 2 bases and J by 7 bases, with 11 bases between them. The CDR3 length is 14 residues. CDR3 coding DNA: TGTGCCAGCAGCTTAAGGCGGGATGGTGAAAAACTGTTTTTT. It codes for CASSLRRDGEKLFF.

This clonotype showed up many times. The chain joins TRBV28 to TRBJ2-3, with D perhaps TRBD2 (6 bases). Germline V gene sequence: CDR1 MDHEN, CDR2 SYDVKM. Trimming shortened V by 5 bases and J by 8 bases, and 20 bases separated the two germline ends. This CDR3 comprises 15 residues. In nucleotides, the CDR3 is TGTGCCAGCAGTACTCCGGGACTTCAGGCGGGTACGCAGTATTTT. This codes for CASSTPGLQAGTQYF.

This clonotype was seen only a few times. The genes are TRBV5-4 and TRBJ1-4; D not resolved. This CDR3 has 12 amino acids. V dropped 2 bases and J dropped 6 bases, with 5 bases sitting between them. Germline lookup yields CDR1 SGHNT and CDR2 YYREEE (reference sequence). This CDR3 is CASSLLHEKLFF. CDR3 nucleotide sequence: TGTGCCAGCAGCTTACTACATGAAAAACTGTTTTTT.

This rearrangement joins TRBV7-2 to TRBJ1-4; 11 positions match TRBD1. Germline lookup yields CDR1 SGHTA and CDR2 FQGNSA. The CDR3 sequence is 14 residues long. V shed 5 bases and J 7 bases; nucleotides not matched to a gene: 3. As DNA, the CDR3 is TGTGCCAGCAGCCAGGACAGGGGGCGTGAAAAACTGTTTTTT. Amino acids: CASSQDRGREKLFF.

This clonotype was counted only a few times. This chain uses TRBV29-1 with TRBJ2-6; D is tentatively TRBD1 or TRBD2 (5 bases each). V shed 5 bases and J shed 0 bases, with 14 bases lying between them. This CDR3 region has 16 residues. Per the germline V gene, CDR1 is SQVTM and CDR2 is ANQGSEA. In DNA, the CDR3 is TGCAGCGTTCCGGGGCTGGGAGACTCTGGGGCCAACGTCCTGACTTTC. It is translated as CSVPGLGDSGANVLTF.